These 24 T cell receptor beta chains came from one sample sequenced in a study of T cells in narcolepsy. The repertoire was sequenced with immunoSEQ multiplex PCR; TCRdb's copy has only in-frame clones and lacks some. In the table there are around 33,000 clones, around 83% of which are singletons. The specimen sequenced was CD45RA- memory CD4+ T cells from PBMCs. The receptors come from a human donor with narcolepsy.

The chain has TRBV11-2 and TRBJ1-1; 7 bases fit TRBD1. The CDR3 covers 13 residues. V lost 4 bases to trimming and J lost 4 bases; unmatched junction nucleotides: 3. CDR1 is SGHAT and CDR2 is FQNNGV in the germline V gene. The CDR3 loop is CASSSNRGTEAFF. CDR3 nucleotides: TGTGCCAGCAGCTCTAACAGGGGCACTGAAGCTTTCTTT.

The chain couples TRBV19 to TRBJ2-4; D gene uncertain. The germline CDR1 and CDR2 sequences are LNHDA and SQIVND (reference sequence). V shed 6 bases and J shed 11 bases, with 11 bases lying between them. The CDR3 totals 11 residues. Written as DNA, the CDR3 is TGTGCCAGTAGCCAAACGGAACTTCAGTACTTC. Translated, it gives CASSQTELQYF.

The chain joins TRBV19 to TRBJ1-6; D perhaps matches TRBD1 (6 bases). Trimming removed 7 bases at V and 7 bases at J, with 17 bases between. In germline, CDR1 is LNHDA, CDR2 SQIVND (reference sequence). This CDR3 comprises 15 residues. The CDR3: CASMGFGTYNSPLHF. The DNA for the CDR3 is TGTGCCAGTATGGGCTTCGGGACATACAATTCACCCCTCCACTTT.

The J gene is TRBJ2-5, the V gene TRBV30; 11 bases are a match to TRBD2. The germline gives CDR1 GTSNPN, CDR2 SVGIG (reference sequence). The CDR3 is 17 amino acids. With V trimmed by 5 bases and J by 5 bases, 16 bases remained unmatched. CDR3 loop: CAWQFPLAGGFRETQYF. For the CDR3, the DNA is TGTGCCTGGCAGTTCCCTTTAGCGGGGGGGTTCAGGGAGACCCAGTACTTC.

The chain joins TRBV6-6 to TRBJ2-1; no clear D gene. Germline assignment: CDR1 MNHNY and CDR2 SVGAGI (reference sequence). This CDR3 spans 14 amino acids. V lost 0 bases to trimming and J lost 10 bases, with 13 bases between them. The CDR3 DNA reads TGTGCCAGCAGTTACTCGAGTTCACTACAAGAGCAGTTCTTC. Its protein product is CASSYSSSLQEQFF.

The chain joins TRBV5-8 to TRBJ1-2; TRBD1 agrees at 12 bases. CDR1 is SGHTS and CDR2 is YDEGEE in the germline V gene. V shed 4 bases and J 2 bases; nucleotides not matched to a gene: 6. The CDR3 consists of 16 residues. The CDR3 DNA reads TGTGCCAGCAGCCGGGACAGGGGGCTGGTAAACTATGGCTACACCTTC. Amino acids: CASSRDRGLVNYGYTF. The full variable domain, its missing parts supplied by reference TRBV5-8 and TRBJ1-2, is EAGVTQSPTHLIKTRGQQATLRCSPISGHTSVYWYQQALGLGLQFLLWYDEGEERNRGNFPPRFSGRQFPNYSSELNVNALELEDSALYLCASSRDRGLVNYGYTFGSGTRLTVV.

The V gene is TRBV7-9, the J gene TRBJ1-5; possibly TRBD1 for D (5 bases). Germline V gene data show CDR1 as SEHNR and CDR2 as FQNEAQ (reference sequence). This CDR3 comprises 14 residues. Trimming shortened V by 5 bases and J by 6 bases, and 14 bases separated the two germline ends. This CDR3 is CASSLGRDGQPQHF. CDR3 nucleotide sequence: TGTGCCAGCAGCCTCGGCAGGGATGGTCAGCCCCAGCATTTT.

This chain connects TRBV19 to TRBJ1-5, with unresolved D. The CDR3 consists of 14 residues. Germline V CDR1 and CDR2: LNHDA, SQIVND (reference sequence). V was pared by 2 bases and J by 4 bases, with 9 bases between. The CDR3 loop is CASSITEGNQPQHF. The CDR3 DNA reads as TGTGCCAGTAGTATAACGGAAGGGAATCAGCCCCAGCATTTT.

This clone was counted only a few times. The genes are TRBV29-1 and TRBJ1-1, with 9 bases lining up with TRBD1. The CDR3 is made up of 15 amino acids. V lost 3 bases to trimming and J lost 1 base; unmatched junction nucleotides: 6. Germline lookup yields CDR1 SQVTM and CDR2 ANQGSEA. In DNA form, the CDR3 reads TGCAGCGTTGATTTGGGACAGGGCTGGAACACTGAAGCTTTCTTT. Translated: CSVDLGQGWNTEAFF.

The chain employs TRBV18 and TRBJ1-2; 7 positions agree with TRBD1. CDR3 length: 14 amino acids. CDR1 is KGHSH and CDR2 is LQKENI in the germline V gene. V dropped 5 bases and J dropped 3; count of bases not matched to a gene: 6. In nucleotides, the CDR3 is TGTGCCAGCTCATCAGGAGGGGGCTACTATGGCTACACCTTC. Translated: CASSSGGGYYGYTF.

This sequence joins TRBV16 and TRBJ2-3; 8 bases align to TRBD2. CDR1 and CDR2 (germline): KGHSY, FQNENV. V lost 1 base and J lost 1; bases outside the gene matches: 7. The CDR3 contains 17 residues. The CDR3 reads CASSQYPRGGRTDTQYF. CDR3 nucleotide sequence: TGTGCCAGCAGCCAATATCCCCGGGGGGGCCGCACAGATACGCAGTATTTT.

This clone has a single count. This sequence joins TRBV5-1 and TRBJ2-3; 7 bases map to TRBD1. After removal of 4 bases from V and 2 bases from J, the junction contained 4 bases not matched to a gene. The CDR3 contains 14 residues. Germline V lookup: CDR1 SGHRS, CDR2 YFSETQ. This CDR3 reads CASSQTGVTDTQYF. The CDR3 coding sequence is TGCGCCAGCAGCCAAACAGGGGTCACAGATACGCAGTATTTT.

The chain joins TRBV10-1 to TRBJ1-1, with 7 nucleotides matching TRBD1. The CDR3 length is 15 residues. The J segment lost 0 bases and the V segment lost 4 bases, leaving 5 bases of the junction unmatched. Germline V gene sequence: CDR1 WNHNN, CDR2 SYGVQD (reference sequence). This CDR3 reads CASSVPGQMNTEAFF. DNA of the CDR3: TGCGCCAGCAGTGTGCCGGGACAGATGAACACTGAAGCTTTCTTT.

This chain links TRBV7-9 with TRBJ1-4; D might be TRBD1 (6 bases). Trimming removed 6 bases at V and 10 bases at J, with 18 bases between. CDR3 length equals 14 residues. Germline-derived CDR1 and CDR2 are SEHNR and FQNEAQ (reference sequence). This CDR3 reads CASRTTGRGGKLFF. The CDR3 region has the DNA TGTGCCAGCAGAACAACAGGGAGGGGAGGAAAACTGTTTTTT.

This clone occurred once. The chain carries TRBV30 and TRBJ2-7, with no clear D. Trimming took off 0 bases at V and 7 bases at J, with 10 bases between the two ends. The CDR3 contains 12 residues. The germline V gene has CDR1 GTSNPN and CDR2 SVGIG (reference sequence). CDR3 bases: TGTGCCTGGAGTGTAGTATTGAGGGAGCAGTACTTC. Protein product: CAWSVVLREQYF.

The chain is built from TRBV5-1 and TRBJ2-3; D not resolved. Between the trimmed V and J ends, which lost 3 bases and 2 bases, there was a span of 10 bases. CDR3 length equals 14 residues. In germline, CDR1 is SGHRS, CDR2 YFSETQ. The chain's CDR3 is CASSSASHTDTQYF. The CDR3 DNA sequence: TGCGCCAGCAGCTCTGCCAGCCACACAGATACGCAGTATTTT.

V and J are TRBV19 and TRBJ2-7; 8 bases align to TRBD2. Germline V CDR1 and CDR2: LNHDA, SQIVND (reference sequence). The V segment lost 3 bases and the J segment 7 bases; nucleotides outside the gene matches: 8. The CDR3 runs to 14 residues. CDR3 DNA: TGTGCCAGTAGTATTGGCGGGGGGTCGCGGGAGCAGTACTTC. Encoded protein: CASSIGGGSREQYF. The variable domain in full, completed from reference TRBV19 and TRBJ2-7, reads DGGITQSPKYLFRKEGQNVTLSCEQNLNHDAMYWYRQDPGQGLRLIYYSQIVNDFQKGDIAEGYSVSREKKESFPLTVTSAQKNPTAFYLCASSIGGGSREQYFGPGTRLTVT.

The chain is built from TRBV18 and TRBJ2-7, with D perhaps given as TRBD1 or TRBD2 (5 bases each). This CDR3 has 16 residues. Germline V gene sequence: CDR1 KGHSH, CDR2 LQKENI. Trimming took 3 bases from V and 2 from J, leaving 17 bases between them. The CDR3 sequence is CASSPALEGSPYEQYF. CDR3 nucleotide sequence: TGTGCCAGCTCACCCGCCTTAGAGGGGTCCCCCTACGAGCAGTACTTC. Full variable domain (remainder filled in from reference TRBV18 and TRBJ2-7): NAGVMQNPRHLVRRRGQEARLRCSPMKGHSHVYWYRQLPEEGLKFMVYLQKENIIDESGMPKERFSAEFPKEGPSILRIQQVVRGDSAAYFCASSPALEGSPYEQYFGPGTRLTVT.

The CDR3 DNA follows: TGTGCCAGCAGCTTGGTTAGTCAGGGCGCAGATACGCAGTATTTT. Translated, it gives CASSLVSQGADTQYF. The rearrangement links TRBV7-2 to TRBJ2-3; D is possibly TRBD1 (5 bases). Deletions cut 3 bases from V and 4 bases from J, with 14 bases between. The length of the CDR3 is 15 residues. Germline CDR1 and CDR2: SGHTA and FQGNSA.

The chain recombines TRBV19 with TRBJ2-7, with TRBD1 matching over 8 bases. The CDR3 consists of 16 residues. V shed 0 bases, J shed 5 bases, and the junction held 9 bases outside the gene matches. Germline assignment: CDR1 LNHDA and CDR2 SQIVND (reference sequence). The chain's CDR3 is CASSIEAVGQGDEQYF. The CDR3 DNA reads TGTGCCAGTAGTATAGAGGCGGTCGGACAGGGAGACGAGCAGTACTTC.

The genes are TRBV29-1 and TRBJ1-4, with 9 bases lining up with TRBD1. The germline CDR1 and CDR2 sequences are SQVTM and ANQGSEA. V dropped 7 bases and J dropped 7; count of bases not matched to a gene: 7. The CDR3 is made up of 13 amino acids. The CDR3 sequence: CSADGQGIEKLFF. The CDR3 DNA sequence: TGCAGCGCCGACGGACAGGGGATTGAAAAACTGTTTTTT.

The chain links TRBV4-3 to TRBJ1-4; 9 nucleotides align to TRBD1. CDR1 is LGHNA and CDR2 is YSLEER in the germline V gene. Unmatched junction bases numbered 8, after V lost 0 bases and J lost 6 bases. This CDR3 spans 17 amino acids. CDR3 nucleotide sequence: TGCGCCAGCAGCCAAGATTACCCGGGACAGGGTTATGAAAAACTGTTTTTT. Protein product: CASSQDYPGQGYEKLFF.

The chain carries TRBV7-6 and TRBJ2-1, with D tentatively TRBD1 or TRBD2 (5 bases each). Trimming left V 1 base short and J 3 bases short, with 7 bases between. Germline V gene data show CDR1 as SGHVS and CDR2 as FNYEAQ. The CDR3 consists of 14 residues. Written as DNA, the CDR3 is TGTGCCAGCAGCTTAGGGGACGACTACAATGAGCAGTTCTTC. Its translation is CASSLGDDYNEQFF.

This rearrangement joins TRBV5-1 to TRBJ2-3, with 12 nucleotides matching TRBD2. The trim removed 2 bases at V and 0 bases at J, leaving 4 bases unmatched. This CDR3 is 17 amino acids long. The germline V gene encodes CDR1 SGHRS and CDR2 YFSETQ. The CDR3 DNA reads as TGCGCCAGCAGCTTCGTACTAGCGGGGGGTAGCACAGATACGCAGTATTTT. It is translated as CASSFVLAGGSTDTQYF.